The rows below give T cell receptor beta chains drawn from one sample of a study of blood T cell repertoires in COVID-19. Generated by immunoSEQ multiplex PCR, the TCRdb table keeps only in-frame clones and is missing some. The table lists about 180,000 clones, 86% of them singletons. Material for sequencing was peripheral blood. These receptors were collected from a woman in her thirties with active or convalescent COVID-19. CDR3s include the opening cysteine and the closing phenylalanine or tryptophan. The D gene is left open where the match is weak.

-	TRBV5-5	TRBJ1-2	CASSLVDNNNYGYTF	TGTGCCAGCAGCTTGGTGGACAATAATAACTATGGCTACACCTTC
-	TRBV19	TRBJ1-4	CASSSGGSVLEKLFF	TGTGCCAGTAGTTCGGGAGGGAGCGTCCTCGAAAAACTGTTTTTT
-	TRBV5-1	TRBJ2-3	CASSLSAGAGDTQYF	TGCGCCAGCAGCTTGTCAGCAGGGGCGGGAGATACGCAGTATTTT
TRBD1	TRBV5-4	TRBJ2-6	CASSFRDRGFYGANVLTF	TGTGCCAGCAGCTTCCGGGACAGGGGTTTCTATGGGGCCAACGTCCTGACTTTC
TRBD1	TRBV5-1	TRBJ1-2	CASSGTTGVGYTF	TGCGCCAGCAGCGGGACCACAGGGGTGGGCTACACCTTC
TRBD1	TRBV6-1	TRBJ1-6	CASSVSGQGANSPLHF	TGTGCCAGCAGTGTCAGCGGGCAGGGGGCGAATTCACCCCTCCACTTT
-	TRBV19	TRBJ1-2	CASSMGFGGPGSYGYTF	TGTGCCAGTAGTATGGGATTTGGAGGGCCCGGGAGCTATGGCTACACCTTC
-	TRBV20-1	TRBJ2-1	CSASSRESYNEQFF	TGCAGTGCTAGTAGTAGGGAGAGTTACAATGAGCAGTTCTTC
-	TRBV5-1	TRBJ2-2	CASSLGGSGGELFF	TGCGCCAGCAGCTTGGGTGGGAGCGGCGGGGAGCTGTTTTTT
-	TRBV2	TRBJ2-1	CASREGEGGNEQFF	TGTGCCAGCAGGGAAGGGGAGGGGGGAAATGAGCAGTTCTTC